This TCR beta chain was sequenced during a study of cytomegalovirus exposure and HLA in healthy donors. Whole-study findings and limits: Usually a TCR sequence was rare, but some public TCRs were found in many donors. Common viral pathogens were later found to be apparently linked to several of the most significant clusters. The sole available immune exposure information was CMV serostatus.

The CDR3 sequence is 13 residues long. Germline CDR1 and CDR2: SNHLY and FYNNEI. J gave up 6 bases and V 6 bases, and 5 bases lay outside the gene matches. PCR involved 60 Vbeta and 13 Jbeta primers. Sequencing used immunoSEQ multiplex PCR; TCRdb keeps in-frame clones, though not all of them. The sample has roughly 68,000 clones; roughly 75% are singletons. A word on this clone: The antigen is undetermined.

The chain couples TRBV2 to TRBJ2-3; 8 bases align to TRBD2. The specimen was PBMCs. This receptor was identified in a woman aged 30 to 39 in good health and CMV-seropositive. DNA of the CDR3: TGTGCCAGCAGACGGGAGGGCCCCGATACGCAGTATTTT. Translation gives CASRREGPDTQYF.